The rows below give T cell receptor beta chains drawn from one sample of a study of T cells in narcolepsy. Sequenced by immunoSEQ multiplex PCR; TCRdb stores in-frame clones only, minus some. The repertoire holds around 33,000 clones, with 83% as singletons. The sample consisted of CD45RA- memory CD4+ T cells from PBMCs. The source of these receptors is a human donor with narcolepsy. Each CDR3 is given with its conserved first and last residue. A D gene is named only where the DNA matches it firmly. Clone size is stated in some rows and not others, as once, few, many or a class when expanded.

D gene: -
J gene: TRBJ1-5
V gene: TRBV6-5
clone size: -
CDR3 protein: CASGRPNQPQHF
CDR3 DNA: TGTGCCAGCGGGAGGCCTAATCAGCCCCAGCATTTT

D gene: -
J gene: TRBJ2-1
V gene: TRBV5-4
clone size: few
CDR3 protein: CASSLAGAINEQFF
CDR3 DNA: TGTGCCAGCAGCTTGGCCGGCGCAATCAATGAGCAGTTCTTC

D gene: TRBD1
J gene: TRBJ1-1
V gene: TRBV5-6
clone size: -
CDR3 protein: CASSLLTGIDKTEAFF
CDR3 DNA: TGTGCCAGCAGCTTACTGACAGGGATCGACAAAACTGAAGCTTTCTTT

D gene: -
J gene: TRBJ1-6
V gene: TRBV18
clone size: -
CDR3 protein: CASSPGDRYNSPLHF
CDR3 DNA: TGTGCCAGCTCACCGGGAGACCGTTATAATTCACCCCTCCACTTT

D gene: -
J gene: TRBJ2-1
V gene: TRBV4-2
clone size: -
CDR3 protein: CASSQDLTRGQGEQFF
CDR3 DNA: TGTGCCAGCAGCCAAGATCTTACCAGGGGACAAGGCGAGCAGTTCTTC

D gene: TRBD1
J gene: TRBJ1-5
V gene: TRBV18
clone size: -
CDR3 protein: CASSPPQGQGNQPQHF
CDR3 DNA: TGTGCCAGCTCACCACCCCAGGGACAGGGGAATCAGCCCCAGCATTTT

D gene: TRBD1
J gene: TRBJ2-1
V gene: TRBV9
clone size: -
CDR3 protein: CASSVGQGVYNEQFF
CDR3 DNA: TGTGCCAGCAGCGTAGGACAGGGGGTGTACAATGAGCAGTTCTTC

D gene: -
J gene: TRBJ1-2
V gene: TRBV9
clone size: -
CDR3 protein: CASSVGQGSYGYTF
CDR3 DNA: TGTGCCAGCAGCGTAGGGCAGGGCTCCTATGGCTACACCTTC

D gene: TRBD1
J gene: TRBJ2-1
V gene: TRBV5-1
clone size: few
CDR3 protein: CASSLGGTASYNEQFF
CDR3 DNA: TGCGCCAGCAGCTTGGGGGGGACAGCATCCTACAATGAGCAGTTCTTC

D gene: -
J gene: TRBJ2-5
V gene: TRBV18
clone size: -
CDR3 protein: CASSPPTGQKTQYF
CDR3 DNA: TGTGCCAGCTCACCACCGACAGGCCAGAAGACCCAGTACTTC

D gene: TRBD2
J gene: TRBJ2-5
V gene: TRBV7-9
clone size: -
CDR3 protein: CASSATSGLQETQYF
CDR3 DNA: TGTGCCAGCAGCGCGACTAGCGGGCTCCAAGAGACCCAGTACTTC

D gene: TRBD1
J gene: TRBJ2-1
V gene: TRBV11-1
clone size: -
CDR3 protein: CASSLTRQGLNEQFF
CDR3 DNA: TGTGCCAGCAGCTTGACACGACAGGGGTTGAATGAGCAGTTCTTC

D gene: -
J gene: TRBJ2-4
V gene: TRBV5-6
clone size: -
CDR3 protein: CASSLGVRAKNIQYF
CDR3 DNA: TGTGCCAGCAGCTTGGGGGTGAGGGCCAAAAACATTCAGTACTTC

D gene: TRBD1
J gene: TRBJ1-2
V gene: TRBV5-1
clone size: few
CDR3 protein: CASSWGTPGGGSGYTF
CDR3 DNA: TGCGCCAGCAGCTGGGGGACCCCAGGGGGCGGGAGCGGCTACACCTTC

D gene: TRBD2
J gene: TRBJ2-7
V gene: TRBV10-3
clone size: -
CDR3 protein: CAISVGGGSSYEQYF
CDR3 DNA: TGTGCCATCAGTGTTGGCGGGGGGTCCTCCTACGAGCAGTACTTC

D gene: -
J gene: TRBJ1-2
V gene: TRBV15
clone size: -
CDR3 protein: CATSTNYGYTF
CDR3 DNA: TGTGCCACCAGCACCAACTATGGCTACACCTTC

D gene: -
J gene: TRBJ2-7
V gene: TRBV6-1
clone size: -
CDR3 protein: CASSERGTGDDEQYF
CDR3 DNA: TGTGCCAGCAGTGAAAGGGGTACGGGGGACGACGAGCAGTACTTC

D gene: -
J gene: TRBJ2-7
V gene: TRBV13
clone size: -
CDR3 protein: CASSLPGGSYEQYF
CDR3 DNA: TGTGCCAGCAGCTTACCCGGCGGCTCCTACGAGCAGTACTTC

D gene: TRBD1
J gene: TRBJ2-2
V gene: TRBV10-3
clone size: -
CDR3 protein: CAMDTRGQGVTNTGELFF
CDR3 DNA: TGTGCCATGGACACTAGGGGACAGGGGGTGACAAACACCGGGGAGCTGTTTTTT

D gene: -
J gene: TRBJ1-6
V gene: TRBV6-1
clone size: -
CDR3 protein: CASSEAAGTSNSPLHF
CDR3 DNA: TGTGCCAGCAGTGAAGCCGCCGGGACCTCTAATTCACCCCTCCACTTT

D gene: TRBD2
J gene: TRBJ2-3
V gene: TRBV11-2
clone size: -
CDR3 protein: CASKRGGAGGDTQYF
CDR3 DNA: TGTGCCAGCAAGCGCGGGGGGGCCGGTGGAGATACGCAGTATTTT

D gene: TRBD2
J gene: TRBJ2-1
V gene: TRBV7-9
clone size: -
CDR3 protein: CASSFGLAGASQFF
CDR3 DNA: TGTGCCAGCAGCTTCGGCCTAGCGGGGGCCAGTCAGTTCTTC

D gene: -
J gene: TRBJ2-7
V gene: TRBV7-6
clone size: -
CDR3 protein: CASSFRGQGIYEQYF
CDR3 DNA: TGTGCCAGCAGCTTTCGGGGGCAGGGGATCTACGAGCAGTACTTC

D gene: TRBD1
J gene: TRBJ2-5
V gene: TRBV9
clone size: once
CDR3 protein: CASSVRGLETQYF
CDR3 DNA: TGTGCCAGCAGCGTTAGGGGGCTGGAGACCCAGTACTTC

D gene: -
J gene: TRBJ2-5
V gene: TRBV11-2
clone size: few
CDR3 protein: CASSIGHQETQYF
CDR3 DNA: TGTGCCAGCAGCATAGGACATCAAGAGACCCAGTACTTC

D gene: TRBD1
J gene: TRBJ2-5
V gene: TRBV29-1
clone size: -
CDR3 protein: CSVDRQGREGETQYF
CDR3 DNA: TGCAGCGTTGATAGACAGGGAAGAGAGGGAGAGACCCAGTACTTC

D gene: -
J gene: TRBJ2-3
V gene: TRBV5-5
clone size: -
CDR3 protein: CASSLTFGPTDTQYF
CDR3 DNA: TGTGCCAGCAGCTTGACCTTTGGGCCCACAGATACGCAGTATTTT

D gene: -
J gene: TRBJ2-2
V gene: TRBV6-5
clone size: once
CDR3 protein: CASSYFSSDGELFF
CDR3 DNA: TGTGCCAGCAGTTACTTTTCAAGTGACGGGGAGCTGTTTTTT

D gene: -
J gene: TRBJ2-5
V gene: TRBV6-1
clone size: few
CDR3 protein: CASTLTGAGETQYF
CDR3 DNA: TGTGCCAGTACATTGACGGGGGCTGGGGAGACCCAGTACTTC

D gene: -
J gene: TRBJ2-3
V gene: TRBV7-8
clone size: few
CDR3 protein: CASSLVGRSTDTQYF
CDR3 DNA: TGTGCCAGCAGCTTAGTAGGGCGGTCCACAGATACGCAGTATTTT

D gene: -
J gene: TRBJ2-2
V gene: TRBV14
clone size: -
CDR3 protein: CASSQGLVINTGELFF
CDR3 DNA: TGTGCCAGCAGCCAAGGCCTCGTTATAAACACCGGGGAGCTGTTTTTT

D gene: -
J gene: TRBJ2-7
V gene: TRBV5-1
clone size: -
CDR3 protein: CASSTGLTTYSYEQYF
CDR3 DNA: TGCGCCAGCAGCACGGGTCTTACCACTTACTCCTACGAGCAGTACTTC

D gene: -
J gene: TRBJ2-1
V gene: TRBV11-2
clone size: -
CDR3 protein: CASSLGGTRPNEQFF
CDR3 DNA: TGTGCCAGCAGCTTAGGGGGGACGCGCCCCAATGAGCAGTTCTTC

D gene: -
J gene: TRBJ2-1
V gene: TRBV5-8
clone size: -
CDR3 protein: CASSRGGSYNEQFF
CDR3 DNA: TGTGCCAGCAGCCGGGGTGGCTCCTACAATGAGCAGTTCTTC